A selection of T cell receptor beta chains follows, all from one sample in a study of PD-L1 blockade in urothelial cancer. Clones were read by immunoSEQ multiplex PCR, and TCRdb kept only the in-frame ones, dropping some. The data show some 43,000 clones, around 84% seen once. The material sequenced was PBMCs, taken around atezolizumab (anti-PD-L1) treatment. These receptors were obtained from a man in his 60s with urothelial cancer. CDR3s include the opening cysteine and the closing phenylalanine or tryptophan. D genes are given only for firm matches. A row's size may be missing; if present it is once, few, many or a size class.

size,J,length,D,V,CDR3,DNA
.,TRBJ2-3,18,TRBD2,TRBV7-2,CASSSTSGRARGTDTQYF,TGTGCCAGCAGCTCGACTAGCGGGAGGGCCCGGGGCACAGATACGCAGTATTTT
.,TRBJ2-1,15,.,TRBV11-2,CASSLASHTGGEQFF,TGTGCCAGCAGCTTAGCCTCTCACACCGGGGGTGAGCAGTTCTTC
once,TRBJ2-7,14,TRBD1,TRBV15,CATSRARGIYEQYF,TGTGCCACCAGCAGAGCCAGGGGGATTTACGAGCAGTACTTC
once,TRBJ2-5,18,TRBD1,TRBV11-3,CASSLGGTGRSYQETQYF,TGTGCCAGCAGCTTAGGAGGGACAGGTAGATCGTACCAAGAGACCCAGTACTTC
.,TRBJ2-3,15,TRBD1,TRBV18,CASSFGTGGKDTQYF,TGTGCCAGCTCATTTGGGACAGGGGGCAAAGATACGCAGTATTTT
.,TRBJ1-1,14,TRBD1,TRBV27,CASSLVQGATEAFF,TGTGCCAGCAGTTTAGTGCAGGGGGCCACTGAAGCTTTCTTT
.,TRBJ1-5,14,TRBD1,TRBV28,CATIGQGPHQPQHF,TGTGCCACCATAGGACAGGGCCCTCATCAGCCCCAGCATTTT
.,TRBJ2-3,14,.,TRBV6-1,CASSAERSTDTQYF,TGTGCCAGCAGTGCCGAGAGAAGCACAGATACGCAGTATTTT
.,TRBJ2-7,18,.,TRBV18,CASSPLNGGGLSAYEQYF,TGTGCCAGCTCACCACTGAATGGGGGAGGTCTCTCGGCCTACGAGCAGTACTTC
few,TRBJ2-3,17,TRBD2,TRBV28,CASHGLAGGTSTDTQYF,TGTGCCAGCCACGGACTAGCGGGGGGAACTAGCACAGATACGCAGTATTTT
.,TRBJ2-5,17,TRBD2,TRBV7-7,CASSLGSSGRAPETQYF,TGTGCTAGCAGCTTAGGCAGTAGCGGGAGGGCCCCAGAGACCCAGTACTTC
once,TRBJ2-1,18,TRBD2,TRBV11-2,CASSLGGRAFGGSPEQFF,TGTGCCAGCAGCTTAGGAGGCAGGGCCTTTGGCGGGAGTCCCGAGCAGTTCTTC
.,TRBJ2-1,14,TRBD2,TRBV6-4,CASITSGGHNEQFF,TGTGCCAGCATTACTAGCGGGGGGCATAATGAGCAGTTCTTC
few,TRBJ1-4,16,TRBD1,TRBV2,CASSRTGGTTNEKLFF,TGTGCCAGCAGTAGGACAGGGGGCACAACTAATGAAAAACTGTTTTTT
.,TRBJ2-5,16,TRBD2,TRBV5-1,CASSLAASGRGETQYF,TGCGCCAGCAGCTTGGCCGCTAGCGGGAGAGGAGAGACCCAGTACTTC
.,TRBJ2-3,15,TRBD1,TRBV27,CASSFRTGNTDTQYF,TGTGCCAGCAGTTTTAGGACAGGGAACACAGATACGCAGTATTTT
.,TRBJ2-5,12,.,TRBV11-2,CASSDSMGTQYF,TGTGCCAGCAGCGACTCGATGGGGACCCAGTACTTC
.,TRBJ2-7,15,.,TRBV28,CASPVFGVPSGEQYF,TGTGCCAGCCCCGTCTTTGGGGTGCCGTCGGGAGAGCAGTACTTC
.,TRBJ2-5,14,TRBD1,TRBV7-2,CASSPTTGVGTQYF,TGTGCCAGCAGCCCCACGACAGGGGTTGGGACCCAGTACTTC
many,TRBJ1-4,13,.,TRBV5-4,CASSFPGNEKLFF,TGTGCCAGCAGCTTTCCGGGTAATGAAAAACTGTTTTTT
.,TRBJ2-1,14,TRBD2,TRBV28,CASKSAGEYNEQFF,TGTGCCAGCAAATCAGCGGGGGAGTACAATGAGCAGTTCTTC
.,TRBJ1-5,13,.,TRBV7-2,CASSLGGSQPQHF,TGTGCCAGCAGCTTAGGAGGGTCCCAGCCCCAGCATTTT
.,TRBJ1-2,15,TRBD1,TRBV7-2,CASSLEAGGHYGYTF,TGTGCCAGCAGCTTAGAGGCAGGGGGCCACTATGGCTACACCTTC
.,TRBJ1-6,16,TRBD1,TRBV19,CASSTRTGAADSPLHF,TGTGCCAGTAGTACAAGAACAGGGGCCGCGGATTCACCCCTCCACTTT
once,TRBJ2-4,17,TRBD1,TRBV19,CASSRTGTGAAKNIQYF,TGTGCCAGTAGTAGAACCGGGACAGGGGCGGCCAAAAACATTCAGTACTTC
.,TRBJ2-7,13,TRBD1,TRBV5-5,CASSKTGDYEQYF,TGTGCCAGCAGCAAGACAGGGGACTACGAGCAGTACTTC
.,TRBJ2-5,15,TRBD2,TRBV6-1,CASSEYVAGEETQYF,TGTGCCAGCAGTGAATATGTAGCGGGAGAAGAGACCCAGTACTTC
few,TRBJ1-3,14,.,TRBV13,CASSPGKGGNTIYF,TGTGCCAGCAGCCCAGGGAAGGGTGGAAACACCATATATTTT
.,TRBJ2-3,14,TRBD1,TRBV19,CASSPGQGSDTQYF,TGTGCCAGTAGTCCCGGACAGGGATCAGATACGCAGTATTTT
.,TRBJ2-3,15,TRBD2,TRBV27,CASSFLAGDTDTQYF,TGTGCCAGCAGTTTCCTAGCGGGGGACACAGATACGCAGTATTTT
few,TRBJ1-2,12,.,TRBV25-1,CASRKGDYGYTF,TGTGCCAGCAGGAAGGGGGACTATGGCTACACCTTC
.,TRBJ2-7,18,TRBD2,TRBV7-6,CASSATTSGGPPSYEQYF,TGTGCCAGCAGCGCAACTACTAGCGGGGGGCCTCCCTCCTACGAGCAGTACTTC